The 19 T cell receptor beta chains given below trace back to one sample, sequenced in a study of T cell repertoires in cytomegalovirus infection. TCRdb independently ran MiXCR on the reads; one entry per CDR3 protein. This sample has about 770,000 distinct CDR3 sequences, with 25% to 30% found just once. No antigen is known for these receptors. Sequenced material: cultured CD8+ T cells from PBMCs, taken from culture after CMV antigen stimulation. These receptors were collected from a human donor in good health (CMV status not recorded). Some clones in this sample may be carry-over from other donors' samples.

This clonotype was counted only a few times. J is TRBJ1-1 and V is TRBV7-2; D is undetermined. Germline V gene sequence: CDR1 SGHTA, CDR2 FQGNSA. The V end lost 3 bases, the J end lost 4 bases, and 12 bases lay between the germline ends. CDR3 size: 14 residues. CDR3 DNA: TGTGCCAGCAGCTTCCATCAGGTCGTCACTGAAGCTTTCTTT. It codes for CASSFHQVVTEAFF.

The chain uses TRBV19 and TRBJ2-1; 7 bases line up with TRBD1. V shed 1 base, J shed 6 bases, and the junction held 12 bases outside the gene matches. This CDR3 has 17 amino acids. Germline values: CDR1 LNHDA, CDR2 SQIVND (reference sequence). The CDR3 sequence is CASSIVGTVPRSNEQFF. CDR3 nucleotide sequence: TGTGCCAGTAGTATAGTAGGGACAGTACCGCGGTCCAATGAGCAGTTCTTC. Combining the CDR3 with reference TRBV19 and TRBJ2-1 gives the whole variable domain DGGITQSPKYLFRKEGQNVTLSCEQNLNHDAMYWYRQDPGQGLRLIYYSQIVNDFQKGDIAEGYSVSREKKESFPLTVTSAQKNPTAFYLCASSIVGTVPRSNEQFFGPGTRLTVL.

In its sample, this clonotype was seen a few times. This sequence joins TRBV6-2 or TRBV6-3 and TRBJ2-7; 7 bases align to TRBD1. Germline lookup yields CDR1 MNHEY and CDR2 SVGEGT. The CDR3 contains 18 residues. With V trimmed by 6 bases and J by 1 base, 18 bases remained unmatched. The CDR3 DNA reads as TGTGCCAGCAGCCCCCCCGGCGCCCGGGACAGCGAATCCTACGAGCAGTACGTC. This codes for CASSPPGARDSESYEQYV.

The rearrangement joins TRBV29-1 to TRBJ1-3; D ambiguous. In germline, CDR1 is SQVTM, CDR2 ANQGSEA. This CDR3 has 13 residues. V lost 7 bases to trimming and J lost 4 bases, with 14 bases between them. The CDR3 DNA reads TGCAGCGCGTCCGGAGGAGGAGGAAACACCATATATTTT. Residues: CSASGGGGNTIYF.

This rearrangement joins TRBV7-9 to TRBJ2-4, with a weak D call TRBD2 (5 bases). V lost 0 bases and J lost 8, with 11 bases in between. Germline CDR1 reads SEHNR; CDR2 reads FQNEAQ (reference sequence). This CDR3 spans 14 amino acids. In DNA form, the CDR3 reads TGTGCCAGCAGCTTAGCAGAGGGTCTGGACATTCAGTACTTC. This translates into CASSLAEGLDIQYF.

The genes are TRBV28 and TRBJ1-2; 9 nucleotides match TRBD1. CDR3 length equals 13 residues. Germline V gene lookup returns CDR1 MDHEN and CDR2 SYDVKM. After removal of 10 bases from V and 4 bases from J, the junction contained 7 bases not matched to a gene. The CDR3 nucleotides read TGTGCCACCGTGACAGGGGGAGCCTATGGCTACACCTTC. Translated, it gives CATVTGGAYGYTF.

This chain connects TRBV9 to TRBJ2-2; TRBD1 aligns across 10 bases. V lost 2 bases, J lost 0 bases, and 13 bases stayed unmatched. The CDR3 loop spans 20 amino acids. Germline CDR1 and CDR2: SGDLS and YYNGEE. CDR3 region: CASSVDPRDRGTPNTGELFF. The CDR3 DNA reads as TGTGCCAGCAGCGTTGACCCCCGGGACAGGGGAACTCCGAACACCGGGGAGCTGTTTTTT.

The sample holds many counts of this clonotype. CDR3 sequence reads: CASSLGQGYETQYF. DNA for the CDR3: TGTGCCAGCAGCTTAGGGCAGGGGTACGAGACCCAGTACTTC. The chain uses TRBV7-8 and TRBJ2-5, with TRBD1 as a possible D gene (6 bases). The CDR3 length is 14 residues. The germline V gene has CDR1 SGHVS and CDR2 FQNEAQ. With 1 base removed from V and 5 bases from J, the gap between germline ends came to 11 bases. The complete variable domain, with remaining parts taken from reference TRBV7-8 and TRBJ2-5, reads GAGVSQSPRYKVAKRGQDVALRCDPISGHVSLFWYQQALGQGPEFLTYFQNEAQLDKSGLPSDRFFAERPEGSVSTLKIQRTQQEDSAVYLCASSLGQGYETQYFGPGTRLLVL.

This clonotype was seen a few times. V usage is TRBV7-9 and J usage is TRBJ2-5, with D perhaps TRBD2 (6 bases). Trimming removed 8 bases at V and 2 bases at J, with 15 bases between. The CDR3 has 14 residues. Per the germline V gene, CDR1 is SEHNR and CDR2 is FQNEAQ (reference sequence). The CDR3 DNA reads TGTGCCAGCTTGGGCGCGGGATTACAAGAGACCCAGTACTTC. Its translation is CASLGAGLQETQYF.

This clonotype occurred a few times. The chain links TRBV2 to TRBJ2-1; TRBD2 might be the D (6 bases). Trimming took 3 bases from V and 7 from J, leaving 10 bases between them. This CDR3 comprises 13 residues. Germline V gene sequence: CDR1 SNHLY, CDR2 FYNNEI. The CDR3 sequence is CASSDPAGNEQFF. The DNA for the CDR3 is TGTGCCAGCAGTGACCCGGCGGGGAATGAGCAGTTCTTC.

A note on this clonotype: At one end the junction does not follow the germline gene, possibly because of a read error. The CDR3 region has the DNA TGTGCCAGCGGCTTCGAGGGAGGGACCGTTTCTGGCTACACCTTC. This gives the protein CASGFEGGTVSGYTF. The chain joins TRBV7-6 to TRBJ1-2; D might be TRBD1 (5 bases). The germline gives CDR1 SGHVS, CDR2 FNYEAQ. The CDR3 sequence is 15 residues long.

This clonotype occurred once. The chain joins TRBV28 to TRBJ2-1, with TRBD2 matching over 12 bases. CDR1 is MDHEN, CDR2 SYDVKM, per germline. V trimming: 6 bases; J trimming: 2 bases; junction bases outside the gene matches: 5. This CDR3 is 16 amino acids long. The CDR3 region is CASSPSGGATYNEQFF. CDR3 in DNA: TGTGCCAGCAGCCCTAGCGGGGGGGCCACCTACAATGAGCAGTTCTTC.

This clonotype was counted at least ten times. The V call is TRBV6-2 or TRBV6-3, the J call TRBJ2-5, with TRBD1 matching 8 bases. CDR1 and CDR2 from the germline V gene are MNHEY and SVGEGT. The CDR3 extends over 16 amino acids. V lost 0 bases to trimming and J lost 5 bases; unmatched junction nucleotides: 8. CDR3 sequence reads: CASSYSIAGGEETQYF. The CDR3 nucleotides are TGTGCCAGCAGTTACTCGATCGCAGGGGGCGAGGAGACCCAGTACTTC.

The chain uses TRBV5-6 and TRBJ2-2, with D unresolved. The germline CDR1 and CDR2 sequences are SGHDT and YYEEEE. V lost 4 bases to trimming and J lost 7 bases, with 11 bases between them. The CDR3 has 13 amino acids. The CDR3: CASSLRFGGELFF. CDR3 DNA sequence: TGTGCCAGCAGCCTACGTTTTGGCGGGGAGCTGTTTTTT.

J is TRBJ1-2 and V is TRBV7-9; possibly TRBD1 for D (5 bases). Deletions cut 4 bases from V and 4 bases from J, with 19 bases between. CDR1 SEHNR and CDR2 FQNEAQ come from the germline V gene (reference sequence). This CDR3 spans 16 amino acids. The CDR3 sequence is CASSYDPGTVAYGYTF. Written as DNA, the CDR3 is TGTGCCAGCAGCTACGACCCCGGGACGGTCGCCTATGGCTACACCTTC.

This rearrangement joins TRBV28 to TRBJ2-1, with 10 bases fitting TRBD2. The V gene's germline CDR1 is MDHEN and CDR2 SYDVKM. After removal of 5 bases from V and 7 bases from J, the junction contained 14 bases not matched to a gene. The CDR3 loop spans 17 amino acids. CDR3 nucleotide sequence: TGTGCCAGCAGTCCCCCACTGGGAGCGGGGGGGCTTAATGAGCAGTTCTTC. It is translated as CASSPPLGAGGLNEQFF.

In its sample, this clonotype was seen a few times. The rearrangement uses TRBV10-3 and TRBJ2-7, with 7 bases fitting TRBD1. V dropped 8 bases and J dropped 4; count of bases not matched to a gene: 11. The germline V gene encodes CDR1 ENHRY and CDR2 SYGVKD. This CDR3 contains 14 residues. The CDR3 DNA is TGTGCCATCCGTCTCCAAGGGACAGAATACGAGCAGTACTTC. This gives the protein CAIRLQGTEYEQYF.

This clonotype was counted between two and nine times. This chain connects TRBV11-2 to TRBJ2-7, with D tentatively TRBD2 (6 bases). Trimming left V 6 bases short and J 13 bases short, with 19 bases between. The CDR3 totals 12 residues. Germline values: CDR1 SGHAT, CDR2 FQNNGV. The DNA of the CDR3 is TGTGCCAGCAGGCTTAACGGGACTCCTCTTTACGTC. Its protein product is CASRLNGTPLYV.

There are a few counts of this clonotype. The rearrangement uses TRBV11-2 and TRBJ1-5; D remains ambiguous. The CDR3 is 13 amino acids. Between the trimmed V and J ends, which lost 0 bases and 6 bases, there was a span of 6 bases. Germline lookup yields CDR1 SGHAT and CDR2 FQNNGV. The CDR3 region is CASSLDMSQPQHF. CDR3 coding DNA: TGTGCCAGCAGCTTAGATATGAGTCAGCCCCAGCATTTT. Variable domain in full (rest from reference TRBV11-2 and TRBJ1-5): EAGVAQSPRYKIIEKRQSVAFWCNPISGHATLYWYQQILGQGPKLLIQFQNNGVVDDSQLPKDRFSAERLKGVDSTLKIQPAKLEDSAVYLCASSLDMSQPQHFGDGTRLSIL.